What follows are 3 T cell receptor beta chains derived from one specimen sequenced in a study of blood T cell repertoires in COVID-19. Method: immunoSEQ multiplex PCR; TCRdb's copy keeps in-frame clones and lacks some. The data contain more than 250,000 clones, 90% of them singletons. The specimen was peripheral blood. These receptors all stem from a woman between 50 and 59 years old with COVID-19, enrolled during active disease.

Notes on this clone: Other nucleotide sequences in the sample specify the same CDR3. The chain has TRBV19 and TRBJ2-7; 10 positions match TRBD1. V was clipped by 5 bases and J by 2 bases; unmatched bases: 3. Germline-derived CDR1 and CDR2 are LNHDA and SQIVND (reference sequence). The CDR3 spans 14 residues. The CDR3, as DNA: TGTGCCAGTAGTCCGGGACAGGGGACCTACGAGCAGTACTTC. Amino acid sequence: CASSPGQGTYEQYF.

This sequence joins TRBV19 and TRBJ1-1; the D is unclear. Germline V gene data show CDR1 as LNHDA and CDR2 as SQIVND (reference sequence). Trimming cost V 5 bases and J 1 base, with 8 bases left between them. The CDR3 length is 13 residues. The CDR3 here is CASSLWPNTEAFF. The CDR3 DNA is TGTGCCAGTAGTCTCTGGCCGAACACTGAAGCTTTCTTT. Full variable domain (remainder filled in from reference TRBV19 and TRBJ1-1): DGGITQSPKYLFRKEGQNVTLSCEQNLNHDAMYWYRQDPGQGLRLIYYSQIVNDFQKGDIAEGYSVSREKKESFPLTVTSAQKNPTAFYLCASSLWPNTEAFFGQGTRLTVV.

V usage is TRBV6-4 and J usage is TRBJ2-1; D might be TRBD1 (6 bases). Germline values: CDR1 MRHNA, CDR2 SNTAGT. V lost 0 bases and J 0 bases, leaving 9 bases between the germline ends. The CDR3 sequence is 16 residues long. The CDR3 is CASSDSARGSYNEQFF. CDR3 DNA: TGTGCCAGCAGTGACTCGGCCAGGGGCTCCTACAATGAGCAGTTCTTC.